A selection of T cell receptor beta chains follows, all from one sample in a study of T cell responses to AZD1222 COVID-19 vaccine. Clones were sequenced by immunoSEQ multiplex PCR, and TCRdb holds only the in-frame ones, with some missing. The data show 55,000 to 90,000 clones, roughly 84% seen once. Here the sequenced sample was peripheral blood, taken on day 0 of AZD1222 vaccination. The receptor source for this set is an adult in good health. The conserved cysteine and the conserved F or W are not part of the CDR3 here.

TRBV18	TRBJ1-1	ASSPAGRAETTEAF
TRBV21-1	TRBJ2-7	ASSLCQGADPYEQY
TRBV2	TRBJ2-7	ASSQTETYEQY
TRBV6-5	TRBJ2-7	ASGTGHSYEQY
TRBV2	TRBJ2-5	ASSPRGRETQY
TRBV5-1	TRBJ1-1	ASSLMTMNTEAF
TRBV5-6	TRBJ1-2	ASSFGQAYGYT
TRBV1	TRBJ2-1	TNGPRPHFYNEQF
TRBV3-1/TRBV3-2	TRBJ2-2	ASREGASTGELF
TRBV7-3	TRBJ1-3	ASSSRGSGNTIY
TRBV28	TRBJ1-2	ASYLRRQNGYT
TRBV7-2	TRBJ2-1	ASSLVRYNEQF
TRBV6-4	TRBJ2-2	ASSANRDNTGELF
TRBV29-1	TRBJ1-2	SVEAQQGASNYGYT
TRBV7-6	TRBJ2-5	ASSLVGRGALQETQY
TRBV29-1	TRBJ2-3	SAVLLAGYTDTQY
TRBV5-4	TRBJ2-2	ASSLEGLAGTGELF
TRBV19	TRBJ1-5	ASSSYGGNGNQPQH
TRBV27	TRBJ1-2	ASSSKGGVGYT
TRBV4-2	TRBJ1-3	ASSQDGGRLSGNTIY
TRBV10-3	TRBJ1-2	AISESTASSPNYGYT
TRBV2	TRBJ2-5	ASSLLAGGQETQY
TRBV12-3/TRBV12-4	TRBJ1-5	ASSPNLNQPQH
TRBV6-5	TRBJ1-1	ASRRQGREAF
TRBV19	TRBJ2-7	ASSGDSYEQY
TRBV29-1	TRBJ2-1	SVEEQGDEQF
TRBV29-1	TRBJ1-4	SARTGGGEKLF
TRBV18	TRBJ1-6	ASSPDRGTSPLH
TRBV28	TRBJ1-5	ASRGVGPNQPQH
TRBV5-1	TRBJ2-7	ASSEGQGGYEQY
TRBV11-2	TRBJ2-7	ASSLSVSGGFNEQY
TRBV11-2	TRBJ1-4	ASSILRGTNEKLF
TRBV2	TRBJ2-7	ASMTRSSYEQY
TRBV7-8	TRBJ1-5	ASSLYGAQPQH
TRBV16	TRBJ1-1	ASSQSRTTGEAF
TRBV5-4	TRBJ2-6	ASSFYGSGANVLT
TRBV6-5	TRBJ1-1	ASSWGHLNTEAF
TRBV2	TRBJ1-5	ASSEDRGWQPQH
TRBV19	TRBJ1-4	ASSIDPRGREKLF